Here is one TCR beta chain with its context. This clone's antigen is unknown. Base quality data are lacking; no much larger clone is found one base away. These data come from a study of blood T cells in healthy people across ages (dated by TCRdb to between 2015 and 2017). With respect to the entire study: In model experiments, template switching captured about one uniquely barcoded TCR beta cDNA molecule for every two T cells. Two additional independent replicas of 1 million unique cDNA reads from the same blood draw were analyzed for two donors (one aged 18 to 30 and one aged 80 or older). Age-related changes in TCR beta repertoire diversity were measured in the study by deep sequencing normalized with unique cDNA molecular identifiers. To avoid experimental bias, donors of different ages were spread randomly across the sequencing lanes. Four age groups were formed from the donors: young (average roughly 15 years), middle-aged (approximately 40), aged (approximately 60) and long-lived (less than 85).

V is clipped by 2 bases and J by 7 bases, and the sequence between their germline boundaries is 21 bases long. CDR1 MGHRA and CDR2 YSYEKL are derived from the germline V gene. The CDR3 runs 17 amino acids, cysteine and phenylalanine included. Here the CDR3 DNA is all that survives: 51 bases in frame from base 1. The full study reports these points: Total diversity estimates from one million sequenced T cells were considered lower bounds and underestimates. Compared with the aged group, the long-lived group had more naive CD4+ T cells, fewer expanded clones and increased TCR diversity, a pattern suggesting age selection. Because donor CMV infection status was unknown, age-related changes in expanded clonotypes were potentially confounded. There was a strong correlation between observed TCR beta diversity and the percentage of naive T cells measured by flow cytometry. As age increased, observed TCR beta diversity per million T cells dropped in a roughly linear way, and a significant reduction was already evident by age around 41. Since profiling was done on bulk unsorted PBMCs, naive and antigen-experienced compartments could not be conclusively compared.

Preparation of the library involved 5' RACE. Sequencing was carried out with an Illumina HiSeq 2500. A second PCR of about 6 to 11 cycles was performed with a sample-barcoded 5' primer and a J-beta primer mix. A unique molecular identifier was introduced onto each TCR beta cDNA molecule by a template-switch 5' adaptor carrying 12 random nucleotides. At least 2.5 million CDR3-containing paired-end reads were obtained from each sample. All of the RNA was converted into first-strand cDNA using the Mint cDNA synthesis kit, with a TRBC-specific oligonucleotide serving as the primer. All cDNA was treated with uracil-DNA glycosylase and then went through a first 18-cycle PCR with the universal primers M1SS and BC2_uni_R. Under the source paper's analysis protocol: Each sample was normalized by randomly selecting 1 million high-quality reads, each carrying a distinct molecular identifier. Instead of being binned into consensus sequences, reads with shared molecular identifiers were discarded. MiTCR, set to a Q25 quality threshold and the strictest error-elimination algorithm, was used for CDR3 identification, clonotype clustering and error correction. Lower-bound total TCR beta diversity was estimated with a nonparametric unseen species model using Euler transformation. Using fastp at Q25 and MiXCR, TCRdb reprocessed the public reads and kept productive beta chains. Here each entry gathers all rows of one CDR3 protein and keeps the most common genes and DNA. TCRdb's processing, not the authors', yielded these V and J calls. This sample lists about a million distinct CDR3 sequences; roughly two fifths were detected once. Together, the top ten hold roughly 14% of the sample.

Donors were approximately 42 systemically healthy Caucasian individuals from Russia aged roughly 6 to 95 years. Each donor gave 8 to 10 milliliters of peripheral blood, drawn into EDTA-treated Vacutainer tubes. Ficoll-Paque density-gradient centrifugation was used to isolate PBMCs, with at least 6.5 million obtained per sample. Total RNA was extracted from PBMCs with Trizol reagent, with at least 5.5 micrograms obtained per sample. For every donor, an aliquot of PBMCs went through flow cytometry to measure the percentages of naive CD45RAhigh/CD27high T cells. This receptor was obtained from a man between 18 and 35 years old in good health. Input material: blood. The V and J segments used are TRBV4-1 and TRBJ2-1; the D gene is perhaps TRBD1, on 5 matching bases. The CDR3 sequence is CASSQTAGRQRKNEQFF. The DNA sequence is as follows: TGCGCCAGCAGCCAAACCGCTGGGCGACAGAGGAAGAATGAGCAGTTCTTC.